This T cell receptor (beta chain) was identified in a study of T cell repertoires in cytomegalovirus infection. Study as a whole: Recently identified HLA-C-restricted and well-studied HLA-B-restricted CMV epitopes were used. Public TCR beta signatures marked donors with CMV infection and the matching HLA. Study-wide results and limits: Individuals carrying CMV plus the relevant HLA were identified by cumulative frequency of public TCR beta families. The ex vivo response showed dominance by HLA-C-restricted CMV-specific TCR beta clonotypes.

TCRdb passed the reads through MiXCR, listing each CDR3 protein once. The table lists hundreds of thousands of distinct CDR3 sequences, roughly 36% of them singletons. A note on this clonotype: Its antigen remains unknown.

The V end was cut by 5 bases, the J end by 2 bases, with 11 bases between. Germline CDR1 LNHDA, CDR2 SQIVND (reference sequence). The CDR3 is 14 residues long. The V and J genes are TRBV19 and TRBJ2-3; D possibly matches TRBD1 or TRBD2 (6 bases each). The source material was cultured PBMCs, sampled from culture after CMV antigen stimulation. This TCR derives from a human donor in good health (CMV status not recorded). Some clones in this sample may be carry-over from other donors' samples. The CDR3 DNA is TGTGCCAGTAGTCCTGGGGGGCACACAGATACGCAGTATTTT. As protein: CASSPGGHTDTQYF.